This T cell receptor beta chain emerged from a study of PD-L1 blockade in urothelial cancer. The wider study: The patients had undergone anywhere from 0 to 3 prior chemotherapy regimens. Blood samples had a median of approximately 150,000 T cells, 75,000 to 90,000 unique TCRs, and clonality around 0.08.

The assay was immunoSEQ multiplex PCR, and TCRdb's table has in-frame clones only and misses some. The sample holds some 120,000 clones, about 88% seen once. The V segment lost 6 bases and the J segment 0 bases; nucleotides outside the gene matches: 10. Germline lookup yields CDR1 KGHSH and CDR2 LQKENI. The CDR3 is made up of 17 amino acids. Stated time point: pretreatment peripheral blood. This TCR was sampled from a middle-aged man with urothelial cancer. The chain employs TRBV18 and TRBJ2-2; 7 bases are a match to TRBD2. The specimen was PBMCs, collected around atezolizumab (anti-PD-L1) treatment. In nucleotides, the CDR3 is TGTGCCAGCTCGAAGACTAGCAAAACAACGAACACCGGGGAGCTGTTTTTT. Translation gives CASSKTSKTTNTGELFF.